The 7 T cell receptor beta chains below come from one sample, sequenced in a study of response to subunit inactivated influenza vaccine (dated by TCRdb to 2017 to 2018). Library creation used RT-PCR. The reads were generated on an Illumina HiSeq 2500. The public reads were run again by TCRdb, first through fastp at Q25 and then through MiXCR, and only productive beta chains were kept. For every CDR3 protein sequence, its rows merge into one entry that carries the most common genes and DNA. Counted in this sample were over 650,000 distinct CDR3 sequences; about a fifth of them appeared once. Under 13% of the sample belongs to the ten largest clones. The specimen was PBMCs from blood, collected 4 to 6 days after vaccination. The receptors come from a man aged 45-65 years who received an inactivated influenza vaccine. Donor details come from another sample of the same person, matched by shared clones.

This clonotype has just a few counts. The chain is built from TRBV29-1 and TRBJ2-7; D possibly matches TRBD1 or TRBD2 (5 bases each). CDR1 and CDR2 (germline): SQVTM, ANQGSEA. V shed 2 bases and J shed 3 bases, with 11 bases lying between them. The CDR3 is 13 amino acids. The CDR3 protein is CSVELGVNYEQYF. In DNA, the CDR3 is TGCAGCGTTGAATTGGGGGTCAACTACGAGCAGTACTTC.

This clonotype has just a few counts. The chain uses TRBV12-3 or TRBV12-4 and TRBJ2-5; D is ambiguous. CDR3 size: 12 residues. V shed 1 base and J shed 7 bases, with 7 bases lying between them. The CDR3 here is CASSLGARTQYF. The CDR3 DNA reads as TGTGCCAGCAGTTTAGGGGCAAGGACCCAGTACTTC.

This clonotype has only one observation. CDR3 protein: CSARGILVGNNEQFF. CDR3 DNA sequence: TGCAGTGCTAGGGGGATTCTCGTTGGCAACAATGAGCAGTTCTTC. V gene TRBV20-1 combines with J gene TRBJ2-1; D unclear. CDR1 and CDR2 from the germline V gene are DFQATT and SNEGSKA (reference sequence). Trimming left V 3 bases short and J 5 bases short, with 17 bases between. This CDR3 spans 15 amino acids.

This clonotype was observed a few times. The chain combines TRBV7-9 with TRBJ1-2, with no clear D. This CDR3 contains 16 residues. Germline CDR1 reads SEHNR; CDR2 reads FQNEAQ (reference sequence). Trimming took off 3 bases at V and 4 bases at J, with 18 bases between the two ends. The CDR3 bases are TGTGCCAGCAGCTTTGGGCCGGGCCTCCAAACCTATGGCTACACCTTC. Its translation is CASSFGPGLQTYGYTF.

The chain employs TRBV5-6 and TRBJ2-1, with 14 bases that match TRBD2. J lost 6 bases, V lost 4 bases, and 6 bases had no gene match. In germline, CDR1 is SGHDT, CDR2 YYEEEE. The CDR3 spans 16 residues. The CDR3 reads CASSTPGLAGGNEQFF. In DNA form, the CDR3 reads TGTGCCAGCAGCACCCCTGGACTAGCGGGAGGCAATGAGCAGTTCTTC. The entire variable domain, with the rest obtained from reference TRBV5-6 and TRBJ2-1, is as follows: DAGVTQSPTHLIKTRGQQVTLRCSPKSGHDTVSWYQQALGQGPQFIFQYYEEEERQRGNFPDRFSGHQFPNYSSELNVNALLLGDSALYLCASSTPGLAGGNEQFFGPGTRLTVL.

This clonotype turned up a few times. The chain carries TRBV5-6 and TRBJ2-1, with 9 bases lining up with TRBD1. The CDR3 totals 15 residues. The V gene end was trimmed by 3 bases and the J gene end by 3 bases; junction bases not matched to a gene: 4. The germline V gene has CDR1 SGHDT and CDR2 YYEEEE. Written as DNA, the CDR3 is TGTGCCAGCAGCTCGGGACAGGGCTTCTACAATGAGCAGTTCTTC. Translated, it gives CASSSGQGFYNEQFF.

A remark on this clonotype: One end of the junction is discordant with germline, which a read error may explain. The chain links TRBV4-2 to TRBJ2-1; D is perhaps TRBD2 (5 bases). CDR1 and CDR2 from the germline V gene are LGHNA and YNFKEQ. The CDR3 contains 14 residues. CDR3 DNA: TGTGCCAGCCGCCAACGGGGAACCTACAATGAGCAGTTCTTC. This translates into CASRQRGTYNEQFF.